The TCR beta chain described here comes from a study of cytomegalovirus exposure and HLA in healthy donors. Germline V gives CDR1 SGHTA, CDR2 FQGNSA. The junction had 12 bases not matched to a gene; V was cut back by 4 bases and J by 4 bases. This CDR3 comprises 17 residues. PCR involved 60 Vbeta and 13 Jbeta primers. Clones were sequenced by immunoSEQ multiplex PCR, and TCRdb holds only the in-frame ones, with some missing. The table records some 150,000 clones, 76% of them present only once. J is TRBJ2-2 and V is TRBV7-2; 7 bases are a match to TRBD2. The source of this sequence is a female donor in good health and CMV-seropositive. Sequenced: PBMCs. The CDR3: CASSSAAGMGITGELFF. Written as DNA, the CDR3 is TGTGCCAGCAGCTCCGCAGCGGGGATGGGGATCACCGGGGAGCTGTTTTTT.